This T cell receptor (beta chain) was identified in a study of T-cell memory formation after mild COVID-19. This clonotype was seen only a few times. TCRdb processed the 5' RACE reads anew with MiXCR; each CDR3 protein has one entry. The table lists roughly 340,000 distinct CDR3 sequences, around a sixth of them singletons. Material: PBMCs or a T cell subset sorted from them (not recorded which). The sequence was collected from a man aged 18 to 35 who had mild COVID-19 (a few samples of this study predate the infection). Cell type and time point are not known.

This CDR3 is CAISVVPPNEQFF. The CDR3 DNA reads as TGTGCCATCAGTGTAGTCCCGCCCAATGAGCAGTTCTTC. The chain uses TRBV10-3 and TRBJ2-1; D is unclear. This CDR3 has 13 amino acids. The V end was cut by 4 bases, the J end by 6 bases, with 10 bases between. The germline V gene encodes CDR1 ENHRY and CDR2 SYGVKD.